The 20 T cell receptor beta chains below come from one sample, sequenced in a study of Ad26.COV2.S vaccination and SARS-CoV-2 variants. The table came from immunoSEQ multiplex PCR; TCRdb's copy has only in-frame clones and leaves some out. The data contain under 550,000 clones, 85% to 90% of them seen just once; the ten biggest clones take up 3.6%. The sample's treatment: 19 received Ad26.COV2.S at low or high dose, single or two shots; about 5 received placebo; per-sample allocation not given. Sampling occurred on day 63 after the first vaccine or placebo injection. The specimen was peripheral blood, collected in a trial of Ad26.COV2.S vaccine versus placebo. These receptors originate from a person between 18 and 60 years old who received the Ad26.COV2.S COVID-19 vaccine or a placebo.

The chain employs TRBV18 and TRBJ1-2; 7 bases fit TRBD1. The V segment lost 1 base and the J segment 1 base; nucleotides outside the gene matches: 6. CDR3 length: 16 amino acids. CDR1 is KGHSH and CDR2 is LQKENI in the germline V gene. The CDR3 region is CASSPQGQSFNYGYTF. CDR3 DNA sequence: TGTGCCAGCTCACCACAGGGACAGAGTTTTAACTATGGCTACACCTTC.

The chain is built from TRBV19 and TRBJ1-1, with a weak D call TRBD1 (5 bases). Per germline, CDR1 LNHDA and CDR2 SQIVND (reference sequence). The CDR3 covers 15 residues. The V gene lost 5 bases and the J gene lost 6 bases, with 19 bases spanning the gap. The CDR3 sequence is CASSPGTGVGAEAFF. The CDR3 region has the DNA TGTGCCAGTAGTCCTGGGACGGGAGTGGGAGCTGAAGCTTTCTTT.

The CDR3 sequence is CSVELPERGAFF. The CDR3 DNA is TGCAGCGTTGAGTTGCCCGAACGTGGAGCTTTCTTT. J is TRBJ1-1 and V is TRBV29-1, with no clear D. Germline CDR1 reads SQVTM; CDR2 reads ANQGSEA. The CDR3 loop spans 12 amino acids. The germline V and J ends were trimmed by 3 bases and 10 bases, with 15 bases remaining between them. Combining the CDR3 with reference TRBV29-1 and TRBJ1-1 gives the whole variable domain SAVISQKPSRDICQRGTSLTIQCQVDSQVTMMFWYRQQPGQSLTLIATANQGSEATYESGFVIDKFPISRPNLTFSTLTVSNMSPEDSSIYLCSVELPERGAFFGQGTRLTVV.

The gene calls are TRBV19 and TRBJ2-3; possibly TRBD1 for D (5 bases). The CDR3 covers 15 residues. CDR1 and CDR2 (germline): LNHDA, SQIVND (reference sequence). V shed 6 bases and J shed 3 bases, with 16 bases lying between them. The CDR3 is CASRYGQGVTDTQYF. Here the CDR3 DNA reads TGTGCCAGTAGATATGGGCAGGGTGTGACAGATACGCAGTATTTT.

Here the CDR3 reads CATSRARPRETQYF. CDR3 sequence (DNA): TGTGCCACCAGCAGAGCCCGGCCAAGGGAGACCCAGTACTTC. The chain has TRBV15 and TRBJ2-5, with D hard to call. The V gene's germline CDR1 is LNHNV and CDR2 YYDKDF (reference sequence). Trimming left V 1 base short and J 5 bases short, with 11 bases between. The CDR3 loop spans 14 amino acids.

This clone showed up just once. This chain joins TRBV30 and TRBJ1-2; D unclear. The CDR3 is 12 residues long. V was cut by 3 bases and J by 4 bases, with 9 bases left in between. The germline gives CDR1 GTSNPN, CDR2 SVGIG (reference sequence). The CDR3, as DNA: TGTGCCTGGAGCCTCGGATTCTATGGCTACACCTTC. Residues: CAWSLGFYGYTF.

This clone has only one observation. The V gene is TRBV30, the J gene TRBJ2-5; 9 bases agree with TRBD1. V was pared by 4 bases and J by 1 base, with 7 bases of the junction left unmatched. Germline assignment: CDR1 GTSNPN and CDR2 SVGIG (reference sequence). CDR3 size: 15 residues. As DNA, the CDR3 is TGTGCCTGGACGGAGTGGACAGGGGCCCAAGAGACCCAGTACTTC. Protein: CAWTEWTGAQETQYF.

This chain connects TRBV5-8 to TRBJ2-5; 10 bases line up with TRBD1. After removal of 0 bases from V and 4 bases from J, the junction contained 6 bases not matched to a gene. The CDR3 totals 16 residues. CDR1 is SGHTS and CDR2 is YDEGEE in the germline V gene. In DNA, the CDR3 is TGTGCCAGCAGCTTGGTCGGGACAGGGGTTGGAGAGACCCAGTACTTC. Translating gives CASSLVGTGVGETQYF.

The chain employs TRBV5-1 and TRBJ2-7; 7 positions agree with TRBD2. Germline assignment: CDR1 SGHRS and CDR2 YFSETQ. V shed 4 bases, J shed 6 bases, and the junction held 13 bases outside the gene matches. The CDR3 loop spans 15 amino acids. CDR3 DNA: TGCGCCAGCAGCCCCCTGGGGCCCACTAGCGTCGAGCAGTACTTC. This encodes CASSPLGPTSVEQYF.

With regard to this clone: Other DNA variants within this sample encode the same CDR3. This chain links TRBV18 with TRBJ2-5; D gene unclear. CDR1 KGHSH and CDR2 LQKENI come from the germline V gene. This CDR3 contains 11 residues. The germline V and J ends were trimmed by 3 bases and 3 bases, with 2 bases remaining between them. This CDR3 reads CASSPEETQYF. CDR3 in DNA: TGTGCCAGCTCACCCGAAGAGACCCAGTACTTC. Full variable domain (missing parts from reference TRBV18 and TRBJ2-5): NAGVMQNPRHLVRRRGQEARLRCSPMKGHSHVYWYRQLPEEGLKFMVYLQKENIIDESGMPKERFSAEFPKEGPSILRIQQVVRGDSAAYFCASSPEETQYFGPGTRLLVL.

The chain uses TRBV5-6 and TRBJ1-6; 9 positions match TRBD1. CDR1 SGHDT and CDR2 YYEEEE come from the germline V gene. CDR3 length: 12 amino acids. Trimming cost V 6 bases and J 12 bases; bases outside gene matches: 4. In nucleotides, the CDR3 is TGTGCCAGCACGGGACAGGGTTTACCCCTCCACTTT. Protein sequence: CASTGQGLPLHF.

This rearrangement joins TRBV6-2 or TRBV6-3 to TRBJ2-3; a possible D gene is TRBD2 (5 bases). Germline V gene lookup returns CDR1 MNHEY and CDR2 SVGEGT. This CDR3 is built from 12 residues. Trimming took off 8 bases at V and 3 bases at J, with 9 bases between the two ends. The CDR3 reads CASGRGTDTQYF. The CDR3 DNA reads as TGTGCCAGCGGCCGGGGAACAGATACGCAGTATTTT.

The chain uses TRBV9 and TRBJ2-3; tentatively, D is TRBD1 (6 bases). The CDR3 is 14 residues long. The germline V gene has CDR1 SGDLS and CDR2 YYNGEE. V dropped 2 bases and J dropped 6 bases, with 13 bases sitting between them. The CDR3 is CASSVNRVGDTQYF. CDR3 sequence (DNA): TGTGCCAGCAGCGTTAACAGGGTAGGGGATACGCAGTATTTT.

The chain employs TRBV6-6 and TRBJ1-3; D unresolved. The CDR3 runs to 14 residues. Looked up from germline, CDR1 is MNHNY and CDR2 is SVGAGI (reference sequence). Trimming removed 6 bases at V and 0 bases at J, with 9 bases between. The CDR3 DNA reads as TGTGCCAGCAGAACAGAGACCTCTGGAAACACCATATATTTT. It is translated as CASRTETSGNTIYF.

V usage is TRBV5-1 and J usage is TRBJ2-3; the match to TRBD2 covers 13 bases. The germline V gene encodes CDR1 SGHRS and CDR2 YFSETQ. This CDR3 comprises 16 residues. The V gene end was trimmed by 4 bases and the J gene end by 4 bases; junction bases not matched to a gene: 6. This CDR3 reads CASSAGLAGMADTQYF. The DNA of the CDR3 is TGCGCCAGCAGCGCGGGACTAGCGGGGATGGCAGATACGCAGTATTTT.

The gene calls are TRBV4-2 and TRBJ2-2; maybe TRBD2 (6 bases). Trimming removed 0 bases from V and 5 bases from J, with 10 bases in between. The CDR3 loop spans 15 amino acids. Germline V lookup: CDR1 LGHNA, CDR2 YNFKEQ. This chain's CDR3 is CASSQELTRTGELFF. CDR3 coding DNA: TGTGCCAGCAGCCAAGAACTGACTAGGACCGGGGAGCTGTTTTTT.

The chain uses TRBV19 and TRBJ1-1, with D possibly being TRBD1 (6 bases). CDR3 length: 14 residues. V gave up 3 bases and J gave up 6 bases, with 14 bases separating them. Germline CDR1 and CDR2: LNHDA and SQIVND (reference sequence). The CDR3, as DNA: TGTGCCAGTAGTATTTGGGGTGACAGGCCTGAAGCTTTCTTT. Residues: CASSIWGDRPEAFF.

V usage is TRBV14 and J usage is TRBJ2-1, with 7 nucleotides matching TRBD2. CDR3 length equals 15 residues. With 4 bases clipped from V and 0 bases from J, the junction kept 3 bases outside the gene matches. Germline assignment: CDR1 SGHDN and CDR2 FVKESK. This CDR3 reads CASSPGGGSYNEQFF. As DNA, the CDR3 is TGTGCCAGCAGCCCTGGGGGGGGCTCCTACAATGAGCAGTTCTTC.

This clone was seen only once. CDR3: CASSEGVQETQYF. CDR3 bases: TGTGCCAGCAGTGAGGGAGTCCAAGAGACCCAGTACTTC. V is TRBV11-2 and J is TRBJ2-5; maybe TRBD2 (5 bases). The CDR3 spans 13 residues. CDR1 is SGHAT and CDR2 is FQNNGV in the germline V gene. V shed 6 bases and J shed 1 base, with 9 bases lying between them.

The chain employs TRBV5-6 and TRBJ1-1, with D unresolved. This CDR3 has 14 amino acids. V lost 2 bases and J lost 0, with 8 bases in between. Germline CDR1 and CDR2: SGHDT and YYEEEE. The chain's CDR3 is CASSFRRVNTEAFF. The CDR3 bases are TGTGCCAGCAGCTTCCGCAGAGTGAACACTGAAGCTTTCTTT.